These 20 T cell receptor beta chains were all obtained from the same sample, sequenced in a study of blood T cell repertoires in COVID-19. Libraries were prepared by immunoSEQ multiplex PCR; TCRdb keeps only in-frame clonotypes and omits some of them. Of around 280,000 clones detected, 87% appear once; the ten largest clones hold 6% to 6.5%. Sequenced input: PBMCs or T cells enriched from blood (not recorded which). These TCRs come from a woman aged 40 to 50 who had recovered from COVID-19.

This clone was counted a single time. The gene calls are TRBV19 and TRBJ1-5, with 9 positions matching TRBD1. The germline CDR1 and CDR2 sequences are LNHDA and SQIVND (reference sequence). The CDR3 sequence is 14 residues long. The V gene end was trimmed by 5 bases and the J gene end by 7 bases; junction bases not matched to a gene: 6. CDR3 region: CASSGGQGLQPQHF. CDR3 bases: TGTGCCAGTAGTGGGGGACAGGGCTTGCAGCCCCAGCATTTT.

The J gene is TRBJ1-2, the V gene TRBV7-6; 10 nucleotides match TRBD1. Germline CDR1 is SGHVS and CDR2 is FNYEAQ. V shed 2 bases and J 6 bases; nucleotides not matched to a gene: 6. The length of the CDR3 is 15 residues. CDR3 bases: TGTGCCAGCAGCTTAACCCGGACAGGGGGGCATGGCTACACCTTC. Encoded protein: CASSLTRTGGHGYTF.

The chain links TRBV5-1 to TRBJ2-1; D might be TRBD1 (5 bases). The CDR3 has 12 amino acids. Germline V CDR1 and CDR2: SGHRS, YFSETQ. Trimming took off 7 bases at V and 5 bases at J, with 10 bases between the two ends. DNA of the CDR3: TGCGCCAGCGGAAAGGGGCACAATGAGCAGTTCTTC. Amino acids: CASGKGHNEQFF.

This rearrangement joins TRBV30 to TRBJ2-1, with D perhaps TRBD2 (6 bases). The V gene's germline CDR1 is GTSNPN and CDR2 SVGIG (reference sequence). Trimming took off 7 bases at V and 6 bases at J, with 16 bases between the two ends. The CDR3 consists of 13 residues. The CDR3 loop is CASQPGVGNEQFF. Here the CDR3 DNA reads TGTGCCTCACAGCCGGGGGTTGGCAATGAGCAGTTCTTC.

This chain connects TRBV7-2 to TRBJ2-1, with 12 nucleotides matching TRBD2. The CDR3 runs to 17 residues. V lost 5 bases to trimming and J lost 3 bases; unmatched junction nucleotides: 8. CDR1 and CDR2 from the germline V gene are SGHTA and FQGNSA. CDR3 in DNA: TGTGCCAGCAGCCCACGGTGGGGACTAGCGGGCTACAATGAGCAGTTCTTC. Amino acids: CASSPRWGLAGYNEQFF.

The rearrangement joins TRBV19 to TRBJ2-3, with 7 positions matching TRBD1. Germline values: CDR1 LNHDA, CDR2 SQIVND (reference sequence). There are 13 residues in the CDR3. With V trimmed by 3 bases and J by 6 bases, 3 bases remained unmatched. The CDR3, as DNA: TGTGCCAGTAGTATCGGGACAGCGGATACGCAGTATTTT. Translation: CASSIGTADTQYF.

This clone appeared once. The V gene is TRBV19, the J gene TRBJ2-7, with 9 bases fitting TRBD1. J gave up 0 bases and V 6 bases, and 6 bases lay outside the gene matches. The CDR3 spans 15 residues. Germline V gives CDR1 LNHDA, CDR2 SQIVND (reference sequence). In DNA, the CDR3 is TGTGCCAGTAGCCTACCGGGACAGGGCTCCTACGAGCAGTACTTC. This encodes CASSLPGQGSYEQYF.

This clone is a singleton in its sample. The CDR3 DNA sequence: TGTGCCAGCAGGACGGGGACAGACACAGATACGCAGTATTTT. Protein: CASRTGTDTDTQYF. The chain recombines TRBV2 with TRBJ2-3, with TRBD1 matching 7 bases. With 6 bases clipped from V and 2 bases from J, the junction kept 5 bases outside the gene matches. CDR3 length equals 14 residues. From germline, CDR1 is SNHLY and CDR2 FYNNEI.

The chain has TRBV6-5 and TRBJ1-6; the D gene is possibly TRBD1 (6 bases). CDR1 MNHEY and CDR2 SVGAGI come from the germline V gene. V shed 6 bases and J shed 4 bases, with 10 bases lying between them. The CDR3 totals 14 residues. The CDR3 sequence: CASSGQSYNSPLHF. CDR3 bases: TGTGCCAGCAGCGGACAGTCTTATAATTCACCCCTCCACTTT.

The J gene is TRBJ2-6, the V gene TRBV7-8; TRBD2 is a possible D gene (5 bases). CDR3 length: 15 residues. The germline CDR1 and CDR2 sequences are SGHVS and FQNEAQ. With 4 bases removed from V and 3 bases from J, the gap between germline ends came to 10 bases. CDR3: CASSSEGDGANVLTF. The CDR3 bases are TGTGCCAGCAGCTCAGAGGGTGATGGGGCCAACGTCCTGACTTTC.

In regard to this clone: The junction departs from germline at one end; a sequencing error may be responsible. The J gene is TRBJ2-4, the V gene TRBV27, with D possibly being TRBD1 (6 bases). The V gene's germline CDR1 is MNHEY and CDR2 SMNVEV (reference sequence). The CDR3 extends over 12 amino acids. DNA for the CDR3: TGCACCTCAGGGGCTGGCAAAAACATTCAGTACTTC. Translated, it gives CTSGAGKNIQYF.

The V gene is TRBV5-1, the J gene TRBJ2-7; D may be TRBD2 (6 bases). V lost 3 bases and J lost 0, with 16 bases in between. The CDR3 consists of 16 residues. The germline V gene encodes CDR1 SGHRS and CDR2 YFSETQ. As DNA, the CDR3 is TGCGCCAGCAGCTCAACCCTAGGAGGGAGCTCCTACGAGCAGTACTTC. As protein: CASSSTLGGSSYEQYF. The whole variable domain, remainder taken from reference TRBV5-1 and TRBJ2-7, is KAGVTQTPRYLIKTRGQQVTLSCSPISGHRSVSWYQQTPGQGLQFLFEYFSETQRNKGNFPGRFSGRQFSNSRSEMNVSTLELGDSALYLCASSSTLGGSSYEQYFGPGTRLTVT.

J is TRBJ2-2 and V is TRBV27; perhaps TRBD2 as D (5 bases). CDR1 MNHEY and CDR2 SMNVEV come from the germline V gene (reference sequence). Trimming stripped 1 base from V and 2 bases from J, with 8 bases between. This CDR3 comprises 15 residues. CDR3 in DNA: TGTGCCAGCAGTTTATTCCGGACTAACACCGGGGAGCTGTTTTTT. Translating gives CASSLFRTNTGELFF.

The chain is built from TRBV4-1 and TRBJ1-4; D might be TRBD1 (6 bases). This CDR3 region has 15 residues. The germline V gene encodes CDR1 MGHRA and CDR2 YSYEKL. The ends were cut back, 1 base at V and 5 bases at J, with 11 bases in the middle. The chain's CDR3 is CASSQVGTRNEKLFF. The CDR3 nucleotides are TGCGCCAGCAGCCAAGTGGGGACAAGAAATGAAAAACTGTTTTTT.

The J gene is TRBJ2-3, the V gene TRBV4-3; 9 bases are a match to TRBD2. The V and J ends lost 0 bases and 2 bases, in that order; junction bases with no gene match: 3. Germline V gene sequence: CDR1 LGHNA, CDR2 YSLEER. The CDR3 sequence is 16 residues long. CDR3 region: CASSQDSGSLTDTQYF. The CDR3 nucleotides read TGCGCCAGCAGCCAAGATAGCGGGAGTCTCACAGATACGCAGTATTTT.

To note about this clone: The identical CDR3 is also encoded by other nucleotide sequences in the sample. The CDR3 DNA follows: TGTGCCAGCAGCGCGCAAACAGGGGACACTGAAGCTTTCTTT. This translates into CASSAQTGDTEAFF. The gene calls are TRBV9 and TRBJ1-1; TRBD1 matches 7 bases. Per germline, CDR1 SGDLS and CDR2 YYNGEE. This CDR3 comprises 14 residues. V dropped 3 bases and J dropped 3; count of bases not matched to a gene: 5.

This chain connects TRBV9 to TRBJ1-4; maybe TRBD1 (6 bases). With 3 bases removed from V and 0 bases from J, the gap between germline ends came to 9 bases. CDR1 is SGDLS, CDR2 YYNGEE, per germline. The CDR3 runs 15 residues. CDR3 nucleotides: TGTGCCAGCAGCGAGCGGACAGCAACTAATGAAAAACTGTTTTTT. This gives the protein CASSERTATNEKLFF.

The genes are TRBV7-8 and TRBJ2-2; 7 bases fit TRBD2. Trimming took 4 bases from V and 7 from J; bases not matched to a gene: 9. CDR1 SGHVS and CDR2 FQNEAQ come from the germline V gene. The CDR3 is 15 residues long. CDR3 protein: CASSSSGGRVGELFF. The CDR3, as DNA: TGTGCCAGCAGCTCGTCGGGGGGACGGGTCGGGGAGCTGTTTTTT.

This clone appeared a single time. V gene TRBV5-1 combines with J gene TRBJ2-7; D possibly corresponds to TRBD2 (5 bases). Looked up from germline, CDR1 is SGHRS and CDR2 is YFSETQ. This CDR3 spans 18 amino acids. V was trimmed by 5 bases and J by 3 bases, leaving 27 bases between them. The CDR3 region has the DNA TGCGCCAGCAGTCCATACCCCCTTGGCAGGAGGCCCTTCTACGAGCAGTACTTC. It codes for CASSPYPLGRRPFYEQYF.

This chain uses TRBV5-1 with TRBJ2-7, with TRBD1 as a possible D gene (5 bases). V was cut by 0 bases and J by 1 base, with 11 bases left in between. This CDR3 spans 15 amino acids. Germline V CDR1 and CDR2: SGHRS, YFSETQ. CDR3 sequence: CASSLGGGASYEQYF. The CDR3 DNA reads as TGCGCCAGCAGCTTGGGGGGTGGGGCATCCTACGAGCAGTACTTC.